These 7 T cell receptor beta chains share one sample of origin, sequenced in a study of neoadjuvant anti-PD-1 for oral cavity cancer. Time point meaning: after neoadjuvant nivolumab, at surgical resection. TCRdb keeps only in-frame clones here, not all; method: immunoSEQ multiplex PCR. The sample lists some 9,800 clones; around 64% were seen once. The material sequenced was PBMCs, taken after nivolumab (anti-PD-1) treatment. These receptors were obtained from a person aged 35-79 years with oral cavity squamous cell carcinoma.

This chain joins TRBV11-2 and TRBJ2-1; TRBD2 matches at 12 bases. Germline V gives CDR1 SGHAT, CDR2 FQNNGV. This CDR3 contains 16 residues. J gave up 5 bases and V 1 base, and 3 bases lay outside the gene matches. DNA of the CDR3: TGTGCCAGCAGCTTAGGCCTAGCGGGAGGGGACAATGAGCAGTTCTTC. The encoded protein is CASSLGLAGGDNEQFF.

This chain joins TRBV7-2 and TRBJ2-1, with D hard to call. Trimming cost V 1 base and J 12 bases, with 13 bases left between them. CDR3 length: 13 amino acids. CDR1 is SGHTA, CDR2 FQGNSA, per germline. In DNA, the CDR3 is TGTGCCAGCAGCTTAGAACCCTTCGGTGGGCAGTTCTTC. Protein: CASSLEPFGGQFF.

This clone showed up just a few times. The CDR3 here is CASSYLTATEAFF. For the CDR3, the DNA is TGTGCCAGCAGTTACTTGACGGCCACTGAAGCTTTCTTT. This chain uses TRBV6-6 with TRBJ1-1; D is undetermined. Germline assignment: CDR1 MNHNY and CDR2 SVGAGI (reference sequence). CDR3 size: 13 residues. The V and J ends lost 1 base and 4 bases respectively, with 7 bases between them.

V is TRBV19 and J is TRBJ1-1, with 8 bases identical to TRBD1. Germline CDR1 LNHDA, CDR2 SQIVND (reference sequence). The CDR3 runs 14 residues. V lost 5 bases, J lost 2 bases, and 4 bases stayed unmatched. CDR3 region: CASSRDRSNTEAFF. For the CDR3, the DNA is TGTGCCAGTAGTCGGGACAGGTCAAACACTGAAGCTTTCTTT.

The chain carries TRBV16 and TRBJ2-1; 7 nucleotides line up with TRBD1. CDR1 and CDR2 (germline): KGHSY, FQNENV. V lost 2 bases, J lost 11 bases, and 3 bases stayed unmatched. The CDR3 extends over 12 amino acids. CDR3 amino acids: CASSQQGEKQFF. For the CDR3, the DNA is TGTGCCAGCAGCCAACAGGGGGAGAAGCAGTTCTTC.

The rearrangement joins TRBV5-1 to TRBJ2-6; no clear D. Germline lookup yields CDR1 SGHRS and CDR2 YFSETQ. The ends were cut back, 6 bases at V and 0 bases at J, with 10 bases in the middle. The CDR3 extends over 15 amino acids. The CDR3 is CASTPDLSGANVLTF. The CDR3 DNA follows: TGCGCCAGCACTCCCGACCTCTCTGGGGCCAACGTCCTGACTTTC.

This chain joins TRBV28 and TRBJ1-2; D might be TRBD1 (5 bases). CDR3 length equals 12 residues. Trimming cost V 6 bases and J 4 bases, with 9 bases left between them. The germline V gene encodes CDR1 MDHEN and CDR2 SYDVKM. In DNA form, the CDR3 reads TGTGCCAGCAGCTCCGGGACCTATGGCTACACCTTC. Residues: CASSSGTYGYTF.